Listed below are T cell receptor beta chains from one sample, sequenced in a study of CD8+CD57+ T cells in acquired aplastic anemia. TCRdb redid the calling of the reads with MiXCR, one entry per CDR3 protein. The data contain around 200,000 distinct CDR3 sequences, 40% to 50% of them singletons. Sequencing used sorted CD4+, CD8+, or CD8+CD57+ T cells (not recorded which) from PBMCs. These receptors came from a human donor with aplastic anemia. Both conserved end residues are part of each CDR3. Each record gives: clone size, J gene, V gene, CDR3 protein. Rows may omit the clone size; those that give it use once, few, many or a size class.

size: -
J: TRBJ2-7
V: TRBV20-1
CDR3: CSASGFTYEQYF

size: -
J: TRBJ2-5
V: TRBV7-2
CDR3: CASSDRGRGEETQYF

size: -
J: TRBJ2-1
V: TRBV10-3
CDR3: CAISDRGGAGSYNEQFF

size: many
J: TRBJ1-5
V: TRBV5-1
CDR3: CASSVGGAGQPQHF

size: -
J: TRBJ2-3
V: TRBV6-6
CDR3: CASGWGGATDTQYF

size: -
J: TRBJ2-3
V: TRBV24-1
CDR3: CATSGSSGRPDTQYF

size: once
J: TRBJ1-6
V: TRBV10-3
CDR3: CASSENWNSPLHF

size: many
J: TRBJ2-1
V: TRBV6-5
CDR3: CASSERTSGIQFF

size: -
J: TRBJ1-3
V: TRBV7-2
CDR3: CASSSVTGKTIYF

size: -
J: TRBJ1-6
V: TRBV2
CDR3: CASKGTDDSPLHF

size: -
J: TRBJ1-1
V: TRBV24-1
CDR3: CATSDSGTLTEAFF

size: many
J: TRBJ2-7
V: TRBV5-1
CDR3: CASSWGLAGVVSEQYF

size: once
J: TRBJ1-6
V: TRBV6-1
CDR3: CASSEWGGGLDSPLHF

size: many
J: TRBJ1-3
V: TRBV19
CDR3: CASAATDYSGNTIYF

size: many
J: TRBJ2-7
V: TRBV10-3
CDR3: CAISESGKYEQYF

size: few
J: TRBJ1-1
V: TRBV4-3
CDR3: CASSQDLVDGGGTEAFF

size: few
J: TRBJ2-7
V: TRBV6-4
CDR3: CASSDSWTSGNSYEQYF

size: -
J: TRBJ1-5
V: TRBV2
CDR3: CASSELTGSQPQHF

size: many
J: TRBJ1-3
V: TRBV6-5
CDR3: CASSYSGMGNTIYF

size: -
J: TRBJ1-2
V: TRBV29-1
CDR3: CSVDGGQAGYGYTF

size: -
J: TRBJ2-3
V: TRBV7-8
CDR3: CASSANQGDTQYF

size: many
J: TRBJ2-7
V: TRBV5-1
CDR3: CASSLGQGSYEQYF

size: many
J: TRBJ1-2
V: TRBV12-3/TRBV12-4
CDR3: CASSGTAGGYTF

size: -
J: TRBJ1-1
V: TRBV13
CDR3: CASSPSQGALVTEAFF

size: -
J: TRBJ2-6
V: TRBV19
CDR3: CASSQLSGADVLTF

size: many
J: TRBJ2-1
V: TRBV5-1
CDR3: CASSLDGQGARKTYNEQFF

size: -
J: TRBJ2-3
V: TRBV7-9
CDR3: CASRTTGIDTQYF

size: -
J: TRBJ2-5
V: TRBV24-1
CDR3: CATPLSVGPKETQYF

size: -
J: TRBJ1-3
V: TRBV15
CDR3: CATSSDRGPGNTIYF

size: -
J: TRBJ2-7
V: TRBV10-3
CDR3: CAISGPIYEQYF

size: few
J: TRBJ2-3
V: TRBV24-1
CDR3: CATSDLQGTHTDTQYF

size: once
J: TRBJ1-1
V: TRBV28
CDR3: CASSLQGVTEAFF

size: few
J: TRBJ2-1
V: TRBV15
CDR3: CATSREGRGYNEQFF

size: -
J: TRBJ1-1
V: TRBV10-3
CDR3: CALGRDGGTEAFF

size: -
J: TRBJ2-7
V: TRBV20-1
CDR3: CSASSLPRGPYEQYF

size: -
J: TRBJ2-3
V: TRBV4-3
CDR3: CASSQEGQTSTDTQYF

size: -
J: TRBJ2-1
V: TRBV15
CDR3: CATSRAGILTSAGQFF

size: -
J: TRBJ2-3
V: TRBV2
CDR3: CASRAGSMQYF

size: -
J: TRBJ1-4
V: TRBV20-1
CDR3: CSARDMGQGDEKLFF

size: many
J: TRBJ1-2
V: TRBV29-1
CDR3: CSVEVGVGGTDGYTF

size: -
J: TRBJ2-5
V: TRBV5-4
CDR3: CASSSPGGETQYF

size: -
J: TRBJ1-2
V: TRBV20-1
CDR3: CSAYDPGQGVFGYTF

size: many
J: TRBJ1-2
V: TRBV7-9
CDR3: CASSQDGGYGYTF

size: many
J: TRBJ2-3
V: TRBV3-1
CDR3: CASSSSGSADTQYF

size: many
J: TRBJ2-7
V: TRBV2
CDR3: CASSEKRTGPNYEQYF

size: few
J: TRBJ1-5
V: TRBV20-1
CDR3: CSARTGGNQPQHF

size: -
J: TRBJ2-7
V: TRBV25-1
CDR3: CASSEFGASYEQYF

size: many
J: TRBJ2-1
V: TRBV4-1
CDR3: CASSLQPGVREQFF

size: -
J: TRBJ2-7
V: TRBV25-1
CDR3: CASSESRGWGLSSYEQYF

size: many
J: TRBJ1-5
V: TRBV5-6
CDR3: CASSLRTGYQPQHF

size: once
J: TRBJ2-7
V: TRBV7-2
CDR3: CASSLGDRTYEQYF

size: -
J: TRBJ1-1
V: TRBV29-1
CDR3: CSVSEGVGEAFF

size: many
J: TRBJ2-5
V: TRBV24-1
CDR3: CASHGGVEEKYQETQYF

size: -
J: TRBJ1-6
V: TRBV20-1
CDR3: CSAPGQLYNSPLHF

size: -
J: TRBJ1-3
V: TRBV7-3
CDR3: CASSLSTTIYF

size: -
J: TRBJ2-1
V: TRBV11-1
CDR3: CASSLGGTSGENEQFF

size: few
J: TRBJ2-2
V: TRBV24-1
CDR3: CATGGGLTGELFF

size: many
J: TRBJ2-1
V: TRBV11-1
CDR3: CASSLVVDPTNEQFF